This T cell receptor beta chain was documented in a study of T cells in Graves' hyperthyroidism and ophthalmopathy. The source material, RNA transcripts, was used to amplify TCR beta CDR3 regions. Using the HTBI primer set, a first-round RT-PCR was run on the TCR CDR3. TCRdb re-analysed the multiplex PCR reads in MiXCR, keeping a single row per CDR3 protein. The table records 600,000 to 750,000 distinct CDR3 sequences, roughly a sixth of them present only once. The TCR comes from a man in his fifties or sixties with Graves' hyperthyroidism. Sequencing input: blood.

Written as DNA, the CDR3 is TGTGCCAGCAGTAACAGACAGGGGGCCACTACAGATACGCAGTATTTT. It encodes CASSNRQGATTDTQYF. This rearrangement joins TRBV6-5 to TRBJ2-3; the match to TRBD1 covers 10 bases. Germline V gene lookup returns CDR1 MNHEY and CDR2 SVGAGI. This CDR3 has 16 amino acids. Germline trimming cut 5 bases from V and 3 bases from J; bases unmatched to any gene: 8.